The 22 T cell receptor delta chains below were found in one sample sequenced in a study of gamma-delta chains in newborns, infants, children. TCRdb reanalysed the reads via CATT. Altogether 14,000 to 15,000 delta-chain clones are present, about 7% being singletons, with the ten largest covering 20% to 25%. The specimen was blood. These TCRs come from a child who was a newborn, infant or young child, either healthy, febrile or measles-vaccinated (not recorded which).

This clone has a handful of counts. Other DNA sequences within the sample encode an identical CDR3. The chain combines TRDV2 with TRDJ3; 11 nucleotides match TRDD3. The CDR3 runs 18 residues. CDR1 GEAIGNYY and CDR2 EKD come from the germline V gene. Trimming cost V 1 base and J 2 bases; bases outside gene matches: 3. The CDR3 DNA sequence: TGTGCCTGTGACACTCTGGGGGATACTCCCTGGGACACCCGACAGATGTTTTTC. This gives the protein CACDTLGDTPWDTRQMFF.

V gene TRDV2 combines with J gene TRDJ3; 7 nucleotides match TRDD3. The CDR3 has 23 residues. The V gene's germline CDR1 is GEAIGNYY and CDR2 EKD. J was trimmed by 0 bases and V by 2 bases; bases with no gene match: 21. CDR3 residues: CACDRLLLGAYHESSWDTRQMFF. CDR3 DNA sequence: TGTGCCTGTGACAGGTTGTTGCTGGGGGCTTATCACGAAAGCTCCTGGGACACCCGACAGATGTTTTTC.

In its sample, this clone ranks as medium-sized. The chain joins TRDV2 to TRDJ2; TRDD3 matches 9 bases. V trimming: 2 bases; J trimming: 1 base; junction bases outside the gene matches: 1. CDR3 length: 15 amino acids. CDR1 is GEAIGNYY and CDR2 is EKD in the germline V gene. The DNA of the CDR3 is TGTGCCTGTGACAAACTGGGGGATTTGACAGCACAACTCTTCTTT. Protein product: CACDKLGDLTAQLFF.

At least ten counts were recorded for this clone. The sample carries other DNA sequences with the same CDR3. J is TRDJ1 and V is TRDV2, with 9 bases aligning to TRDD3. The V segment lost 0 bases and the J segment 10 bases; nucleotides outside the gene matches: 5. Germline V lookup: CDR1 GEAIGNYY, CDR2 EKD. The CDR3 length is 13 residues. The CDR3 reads CACDTWGINALIF. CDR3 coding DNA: TGTGCCTGTGACACCTGGGGGATAAACGCACTCATCTTT.

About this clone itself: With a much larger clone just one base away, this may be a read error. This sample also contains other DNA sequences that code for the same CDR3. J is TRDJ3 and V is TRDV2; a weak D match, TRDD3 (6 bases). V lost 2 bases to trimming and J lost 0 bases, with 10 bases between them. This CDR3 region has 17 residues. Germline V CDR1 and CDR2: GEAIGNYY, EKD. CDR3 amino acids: CACDILGSSWDTRQMFF. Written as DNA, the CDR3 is TGTGCCTGTGACATACTGGGTAGCTCCTGGGACACCCGACAGATGTTTTTC.

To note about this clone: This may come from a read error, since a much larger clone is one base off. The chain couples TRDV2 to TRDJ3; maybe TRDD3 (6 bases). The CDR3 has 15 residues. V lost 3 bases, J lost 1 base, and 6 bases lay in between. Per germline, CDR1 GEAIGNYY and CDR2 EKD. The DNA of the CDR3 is TGTGCCTGTGACTGGGGGTCCTGGGACACCCGACAGATGTTTTTC. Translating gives CACDWGSWDTRQMFF.

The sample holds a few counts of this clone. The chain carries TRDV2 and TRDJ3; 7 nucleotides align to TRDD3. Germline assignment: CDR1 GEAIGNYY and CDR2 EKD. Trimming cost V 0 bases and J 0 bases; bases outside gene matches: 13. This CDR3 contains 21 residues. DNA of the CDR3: TGTGCCTGTGACACCCTGGGGGCTGCAGTACTCTTCTCCTGGGACACCCGACAGATGTTTTTC. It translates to CACDTLGAAVLFSWDTRQMFF.

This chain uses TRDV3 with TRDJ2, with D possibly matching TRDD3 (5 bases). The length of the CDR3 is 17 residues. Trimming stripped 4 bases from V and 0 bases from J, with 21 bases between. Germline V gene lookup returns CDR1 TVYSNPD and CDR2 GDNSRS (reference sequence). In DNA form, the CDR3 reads TGTGCCTCCGTCAGCGCCCCTGGGCTCGCTTTGACAGCACAACTCTTCTTT. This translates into CASVSAPGLALTAQLFF.

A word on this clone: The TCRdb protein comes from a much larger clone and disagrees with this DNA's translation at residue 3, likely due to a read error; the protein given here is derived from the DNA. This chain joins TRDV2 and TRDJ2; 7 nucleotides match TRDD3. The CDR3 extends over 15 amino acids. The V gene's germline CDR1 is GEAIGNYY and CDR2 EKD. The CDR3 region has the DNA TGCGCCCGTGACACCGTGGGGGATTTGACAGCACAACTCTTCTTT. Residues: CARDTVGDLTAQLFF.

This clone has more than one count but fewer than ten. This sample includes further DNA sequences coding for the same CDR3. Written as DNA, the CDR3 is TGTGCCTGTGACACCTGGGGGCCTTTATCCTGGGACACCCGACAGATGTTTTTC. This gives the protein CACDTWGPLSWDTRQMFF. J is TRDJ3 and V is TRDV2, with D perhaps matching TRDD3 (6 bases). V lost 0 bases and J 1 base, leaving 12 bases between the germline ends. Germline CDR1 reads GEAIGNYY; CDR2 reads EKD. This CDR3 has 18 amino acids.

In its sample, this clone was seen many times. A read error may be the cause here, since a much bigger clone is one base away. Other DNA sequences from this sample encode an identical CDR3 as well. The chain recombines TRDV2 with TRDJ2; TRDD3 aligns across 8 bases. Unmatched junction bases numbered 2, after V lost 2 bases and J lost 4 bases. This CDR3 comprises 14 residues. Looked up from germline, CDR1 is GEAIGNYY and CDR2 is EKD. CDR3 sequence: CACDILGATAQLFF. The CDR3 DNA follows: TGTGCCTGTGACATACTGGGGGCGACAGCACAACTCTTCTTT.

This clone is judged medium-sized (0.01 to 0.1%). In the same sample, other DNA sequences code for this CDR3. Here the CDR3 reads CACDYWGIRDTRQMFF. Here the CDR3 DNA reads TGTGCCTGTGACTACTGGGGGATACGGGACACCCGACAGATGTTTTTC. This chain links TRDV2 with TRDJ3; 12 positions match TRDD3. V dropped 3 bases and J dropped 5; count of bases not matched to a gene: 1. Germline CDR1 is GEAIGNYY and CDR2 is EKD. The CDR3 contains 16 residues.

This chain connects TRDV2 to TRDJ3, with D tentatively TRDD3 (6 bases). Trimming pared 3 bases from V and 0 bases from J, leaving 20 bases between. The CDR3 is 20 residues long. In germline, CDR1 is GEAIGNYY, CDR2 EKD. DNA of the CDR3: TGTGCCTGTGACGGGGGGTTACTGGGCGTCTTCTCCTGGGACACCCGACAGATGTTTTTC. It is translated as CACDGGLLGVFSWDTRQMFF.

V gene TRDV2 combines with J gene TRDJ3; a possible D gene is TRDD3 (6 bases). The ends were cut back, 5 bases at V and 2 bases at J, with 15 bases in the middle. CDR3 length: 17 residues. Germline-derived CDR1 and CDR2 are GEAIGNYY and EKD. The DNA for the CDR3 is TGTGCCTGTGGCACGACGGGGATCCCCTGGGACACCCGACAGATGTTTTTC. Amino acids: CACGTTGIPWDTRQMFF.

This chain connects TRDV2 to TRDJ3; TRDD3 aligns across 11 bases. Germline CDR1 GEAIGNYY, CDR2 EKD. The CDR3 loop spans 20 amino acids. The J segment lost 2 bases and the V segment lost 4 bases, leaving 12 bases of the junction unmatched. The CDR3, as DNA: TGTGCCTGTGATTTACTGGGGGATATGGCTAGCCCCTGGGACACCCGACAGATGTTTTTC. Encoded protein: CACDLLGDMASPWDTRQMFF.

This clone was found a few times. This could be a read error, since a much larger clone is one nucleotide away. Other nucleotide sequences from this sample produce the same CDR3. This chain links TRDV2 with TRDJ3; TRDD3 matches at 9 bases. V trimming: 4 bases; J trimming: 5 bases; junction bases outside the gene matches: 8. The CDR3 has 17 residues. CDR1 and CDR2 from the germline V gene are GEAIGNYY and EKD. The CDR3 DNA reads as TGTGCCTGTGATGGAGTGGGGGATATCCGGGACACCCGACAGATGTTTTTC. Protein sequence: CACDGVGDIRDTRQMFF.

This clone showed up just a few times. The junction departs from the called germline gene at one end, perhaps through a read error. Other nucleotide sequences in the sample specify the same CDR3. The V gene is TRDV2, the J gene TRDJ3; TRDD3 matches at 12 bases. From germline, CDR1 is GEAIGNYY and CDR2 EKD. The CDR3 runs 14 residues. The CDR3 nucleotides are TGTGCCTGTGACGTACTGGGGGATACCCGGCAGATGTTTTTC. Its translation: CACDVLGDTRQMFF.

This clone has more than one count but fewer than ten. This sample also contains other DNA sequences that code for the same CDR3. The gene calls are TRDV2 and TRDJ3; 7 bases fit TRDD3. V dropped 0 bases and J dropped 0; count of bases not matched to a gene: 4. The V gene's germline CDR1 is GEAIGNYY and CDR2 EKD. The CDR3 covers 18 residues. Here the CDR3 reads CACDTGGYASWDTRQMFF. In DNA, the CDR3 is TGTGCCTGTGACACCGGTGGATACGCCTCCTGGGACACCCGACAGATGTTTTTC.

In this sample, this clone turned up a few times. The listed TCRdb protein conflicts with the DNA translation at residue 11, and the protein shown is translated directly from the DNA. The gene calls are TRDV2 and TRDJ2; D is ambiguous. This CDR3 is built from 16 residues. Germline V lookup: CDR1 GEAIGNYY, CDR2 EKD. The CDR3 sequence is CACDKLGAYLAAQLFF. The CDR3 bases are TGTGCCTGTGACAAGTTAGGGGCCTATTTGGCAGCACAACTCTTCTTT.

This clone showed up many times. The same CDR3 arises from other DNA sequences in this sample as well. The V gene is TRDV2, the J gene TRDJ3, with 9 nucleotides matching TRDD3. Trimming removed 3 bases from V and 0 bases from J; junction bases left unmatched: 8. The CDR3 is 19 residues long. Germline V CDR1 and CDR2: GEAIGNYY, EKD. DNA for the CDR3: TGTGCCTGTGACGCCACTGGGGGACCCAGCTCCTGGGACACCCGACAGATGTTTTTC. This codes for CACDATGGPSSWDTRQMFF.

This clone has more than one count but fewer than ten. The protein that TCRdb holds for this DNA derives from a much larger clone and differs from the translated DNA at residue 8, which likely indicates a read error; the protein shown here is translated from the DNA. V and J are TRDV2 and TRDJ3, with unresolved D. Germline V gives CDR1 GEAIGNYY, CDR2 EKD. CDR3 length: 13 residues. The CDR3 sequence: CACDTWDNRQMFF. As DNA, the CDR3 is TGTGCCTGTGACACCTGGGACAACCGACAGATGTTTTTC.

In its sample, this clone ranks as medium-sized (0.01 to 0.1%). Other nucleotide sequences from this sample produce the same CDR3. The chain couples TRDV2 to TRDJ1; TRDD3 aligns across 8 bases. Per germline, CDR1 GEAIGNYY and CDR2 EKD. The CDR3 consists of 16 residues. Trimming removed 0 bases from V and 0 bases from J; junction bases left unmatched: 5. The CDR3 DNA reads TGTGCCTGTGACACCCCCTGGGGGAAGTACACCGATAAACTCATCTTT. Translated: CACDTPWGKYTDKLIF.